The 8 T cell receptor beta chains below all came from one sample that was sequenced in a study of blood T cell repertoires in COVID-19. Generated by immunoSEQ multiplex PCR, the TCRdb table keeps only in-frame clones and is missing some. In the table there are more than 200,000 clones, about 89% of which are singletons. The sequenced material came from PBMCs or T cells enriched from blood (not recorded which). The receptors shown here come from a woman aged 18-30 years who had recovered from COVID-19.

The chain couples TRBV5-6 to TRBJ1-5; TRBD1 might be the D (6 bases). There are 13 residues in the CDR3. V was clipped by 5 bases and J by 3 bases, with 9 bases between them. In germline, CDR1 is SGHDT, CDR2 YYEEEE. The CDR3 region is CASSTGHNQPQHF. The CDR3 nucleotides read TGTGCCAGCAGTACAGGGCACAATCAGCCCCAGCATTTT. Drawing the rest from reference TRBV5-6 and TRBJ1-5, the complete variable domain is DAGVTQSPTHLIKTRGQQVTLRCSPKSGHDTVSWYQQALGQGPQFIFQYYEEEERQRGNFPDRFSGHQFPNYSSELNVNALLLGDSALYLCASSTGHNQPQHFGDGTRLSIL.

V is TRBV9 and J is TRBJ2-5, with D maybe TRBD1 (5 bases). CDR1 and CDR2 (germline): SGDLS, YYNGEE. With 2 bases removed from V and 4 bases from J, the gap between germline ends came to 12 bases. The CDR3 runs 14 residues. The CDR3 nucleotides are TGTGCCAGCAGCGTGCAGGGTTATCGAGAGACCCAGTACTTC. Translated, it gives CASSVQGYRETQYF. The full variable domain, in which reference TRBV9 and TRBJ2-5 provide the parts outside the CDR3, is DSGVTQTPKHLITATGQRVTLRCSPRSGDLSVYWYQQSLDQGLQFLIQYYNGEERAKGNILERFSAQQFPDLHSELNLSSLELGDSALYFCASSVQGYRETQYFGPGTRLLVL.

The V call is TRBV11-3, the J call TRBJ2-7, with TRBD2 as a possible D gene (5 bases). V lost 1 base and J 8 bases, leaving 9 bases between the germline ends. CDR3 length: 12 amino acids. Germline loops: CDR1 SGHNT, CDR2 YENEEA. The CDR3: CASSLGGFKQYF. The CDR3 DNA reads TGTGCCAGCAGCTTAGGAGGGTTCAAGCAGTACTTC.

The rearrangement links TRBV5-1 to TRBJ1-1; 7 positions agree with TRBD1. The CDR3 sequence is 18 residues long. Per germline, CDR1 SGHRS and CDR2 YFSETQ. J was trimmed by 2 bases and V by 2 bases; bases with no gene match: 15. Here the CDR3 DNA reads TGCGCCAGCAGCTTTTACCGAGGACAGGCTACATCCAACACTGAAGCTTTCTTT. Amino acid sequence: CASSFYRGQATSNTEAFF.

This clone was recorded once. CDR3 region: CASSERGDSSGYTF. CDR3 bases: TGTGCCAGCAGTGAAAGGGGGGACAGCTCTGGCTACACCTTC. The chain carries TRBV2 and TRBJ1-2; the match to TRBD1 covers 7 bases. The CDR3 extends over 14 amino acids. The ends lost 2 bases at V and 7 bases at J; junction bases unmatched: 7. The germline V gene encodes CDR1 SNHLY and CDR2 FYNNEI.

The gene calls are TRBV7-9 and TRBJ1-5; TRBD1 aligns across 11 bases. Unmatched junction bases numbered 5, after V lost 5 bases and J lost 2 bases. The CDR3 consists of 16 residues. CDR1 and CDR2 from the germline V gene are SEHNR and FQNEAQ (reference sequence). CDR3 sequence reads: CASSAGQGVGNQPQHF. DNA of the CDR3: TGTGCCAGCAGCGCGGGACAGGGGGTCGGCAATCAGCCCCAGCATTTT.

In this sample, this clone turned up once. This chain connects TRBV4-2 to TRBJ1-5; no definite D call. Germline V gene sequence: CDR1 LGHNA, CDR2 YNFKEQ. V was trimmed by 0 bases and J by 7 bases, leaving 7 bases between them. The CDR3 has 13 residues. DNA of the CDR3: TGTGCCAGCAGCCAAGATATGAGGCAGCCCCAGCATTTT. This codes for CASSQDMRQPQHF.

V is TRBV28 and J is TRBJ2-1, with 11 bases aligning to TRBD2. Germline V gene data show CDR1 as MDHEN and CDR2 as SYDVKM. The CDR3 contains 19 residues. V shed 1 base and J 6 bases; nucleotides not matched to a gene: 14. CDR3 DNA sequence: TGTGCCAGCAGTTTATATCTTCCGGGGCTAGCGGGAGGTGGCAATGAGCAGTTCTTC. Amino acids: CASSLYLPGLAGGGNEQFF.